This T cell receptor (beta chain) is from a study of T cells in Graves' hyperthyroidism and ophthalmopathy. Across the study: Any treatment followed the collection of peripheral blood at initial diagnosis. Broader study findings: Most clonotypes expanded in the thyroid (above 0.001) were also present in blood.

The investigators amplified TCR beta CDR3 regions from RNA transcripts. HTBI primers were the set used in a first-round RT-PCR of the TCR CDR3. In TCRdb, the multiplex PCR reads were re-called with MiXCR into one record per CDR3 protein. The data show about 500,000 distinct CDR3 sequences, 15% to 20% seen once. The CDR3 is made up of 18 amino acids. The junction had 8 bases not matched to a gene; V was cut back by 3 bases and J by 0 bases. Germline assignment: CDR1 MGHRA and CDR2 YSYEKL. For this clonotype: Its antigen is undetermined.

The rearrangement uses TRBV4-1 and TRBJ2-3, with 11 nucleotides matching TRBD2. Sequenced material: blood. The source is a woman between 18 and 29 years old with Graves' ophthalmopathy. The CDR3 region has the DNA TGCGCCAGCAGCCACTCCGGGACTAGCGGTTCTAGCACAGATACGCAGTATTTT. It codes for CASSHSGTSGSSTDTQYF.